This TCR beta chain is drawn from a study of T cells in pancreatic ductal adenocarcinoma (dated by TCRdb to 2015 to 2018). Regarding the complete study: Surgically resected pancreatic ductal adenocarcinoma specimens were analyzed for the quantity, spatial distribution, and characteristics of both suppressive cells and tumor-infiltrating CD8+ T cells, an effort aimed at clarifying the adaptive T-cell response occurring naturally.

CDR1 and CDR2 (SGHTA, FQGTGA) derive from the germline V gene. Its CDR3 holds 13 amino acids, cysteine through phenylalanine. Only CDR3 DNA remains: 39 bases, in frame from the first base. V is cut by 6 bases and J by 5 bases, and the space between the germline ends is 10 bases. TCR beta CDR3 regions were amplified from genomic DNA using the immunoSEQ hsTCRB kit. High-throughput TRB CDR3 sequencing was performed on an Illumina HiSeq system. Under the source paper's analysis protocol: Sequencing reads were analyzed with the immunoSEQ software, and nonproductive sequences with premature stops or frame-shifts were excluded. Repertoire clonality was computed as one minus Shannon entropy normalized by log2 of the number of unique productive sequences. Drawn from immuneACCESS, this table holds only the in-frame rearrangements with V and J called that TCRdb kept. Clones are partly lost; checked studies trace under half to an unresolved V gene and leave the rest unexplained. The V and J calls and clone size were taken over from that table, and D and trimming were inferred from the DNA. This sample is represented by 25,000 to 35,000 clones; over 85% of them were singletons. The ten largest clones take up roughly 2.2% of the sample.

Findings and caveats that apply to the study as a whole: Tumor versus blood clonality comparisons may be biased because tumors are enriched in CD45RO+ effector rather than naive T cells, biasing toward lower diversity. More total productive templates and 6 to 9.5-fold more unique clonotypes were found in blood samples than in tumor samples. T-cell clonality showed no significant difference between tumor and blood, with a mean clonality of around 0.11 in tumors and roughly 0.072 in blood. Since most people with pancreatic cancer show up with disease that cannot be operated on, the resected cohort was biased toward the minority who had early-stage disease.

The pancreatic ductal adenocarcinoma patients who were selected had gone through surgery without receiving any neoadjuvant therapy. Peripheral blood was collected in heparin tubes, and PBMCs were isolated by histopaque density gradient and cryopreserved in roughly 9% DMSO. Using the DNeasy Blood and Tissue Kit along with Proteinase K and RNase treatment, genomic DNA was extracted from 6 or 7 PBMC specimens and about nine flash-frozen tumor specimens. In the case of this clone: It lacks a known antigen. No clone much larger than this one lies a single base away; base qualities are absent.

This TCR derives from a human donor with pancreatic ductal adenocarcinoma. The chain is encoded by TRBV7-3 joined to TRBJ2-2; matching of 5 bases hints at TRBD1 as the D gene. The specimen sequenced was PBMCs. The bases are TGTGCCAGCAGTCTTAGGGGAACCGGGGAGCTGTTTTTT. Its amino acids are CASSLRGTGELFF.